What follows are 26 T cell receptor beta chains derived from one specimen sequenced in a study of blood T cell repertoires in COVID-19. Produced via immunoSEQ multiplex PCR; TCRdb's table is partial and in-frame only. The sample shows some 150,000 clones, roughly 87% of them seen only once. The sample comprised peripheral blood. These receptors were obtained from a woman in her 50s with acute or convalescent COVID-19.

This chain uses TRBV7-3 with TRBJ1-6, with D unresolved. The CDR3 spans 11 residues. Germline loops: CDR1 SGHTA, CDR2 FQGTGA. V lost 3 bases and J 14 bases, leaving 8 bases between the germline ends. CDR3 sequence: CASSFSGTLHF. CDR3 DNA sequence: TGTGCCAGCAGCTTCTCCGGGACCCTCCACTTT.

This clone has a single count. The V gene is TRBV7-8, the J gene TRBJ2-1, with no clear D. Trimming pared 1 base from V and 0 bases from J, leaving 13 bases between. Germline V gene sequence: CDR1 SGHVS, CDR2 FQNEAQ. The CDR3 length is 17 residues. CDR3 sequence (DNA): TGTGCCAGCAGCTTAGTGATAGAGGCAGACTCCTACAATGAGCAGTTCTTC. This encodes CASSLVIEADSYNEQFF.

The chain links TRBV10-1 to TRBJ1-2; maybe TRBD1 (5 bases). The ends were cut back, 2 bases at V and 6 bases at J, with 13 bases in the middle. This CDR3 is built from 14 residues. In germline, CDR1 is WNHNN, CDR2 SYGVQD (reference sequence). CDR3 DNA: TGCGCCAGCAGTGAGAGGCGAGGGGAGGATGGCTACACCTTC. Its protein product is CASSERRGEDGYTF.

This chain links TRBV10-1 with TRBJ2-7; 9 bases are shared with TRBD1. From germline, CDR1 is WNHNN and CDR2 SYGVQD (reference sequence). The CDR3 is 14 amino acids. Losses at the gene ends were 4 bases for V and 2 bases for J; bases not matched to a gene: 3. The CDR3 sequence: CASSGTGGAYEQYF. The DNA of the CDR3 is TGCGCCAGCAGTGGAACAGGGGGCGCCTACGAGCAGTACTTC.

The chain combines TRBV2 with TRBJ2-1; 7 nucleotides match TRBD1. The J segment lost 0 bases and the V segment lost 1 base, leaving 6 bases of the junction unmatched. Germline V lookup: CDR1 SNHLY, CDR2 FYNNEI. This CDR3 contains 17 residues. CDR3 nucleotide sequence: TGTGCCAGCAGTGAAGTTTGGGCAGGGGGCTCCTACAATGAGCAGTTCTTC. This gives the protein CASSEVWAGGSYNEQFF.

The chain joins TRBV5-1 to TRBJ2-7; maybe TRBD2 (5 bases). V was shortened by 0 bases and J by 6 bases, with 13 bases between the two germline ends. Germline V lookup: CDR1 SGHRS, CDR2 YFSETQ. The CDR3 has 14 residues. CDR3 protein: CASSLGSGEVEQYF. CDR3 nucleotide sequence: TGCGCCAGCAGCTTGGGGAGCGGAGAGGTCGAGCAGTACTTC.

The V gene is TRBV30, the J gene TRBJ2-1; 12 bases line up with TRBD2. The CDR3 has 17 amino acids. Germline CDR1 GTSNPN, CDR2 SVGIG (reference sequence). The V gene end was trimmed by 0 bases and the J gene end by 7 bases; junction bases not matched to a gene: 10. The CDR3 DNA sequence: TGTGCCTGGAGTGTACTACCGCCTAGCGGGGGGGCGAATGAGCAGTTCTTC. This codes for CAWSVLPPSGGANEQFF.

V gene TRBV5-1 combines with J gene TRBJ1-1; D remains ambiguous. Deletions cut 3 bases from V and 2 bases from J, with 17 bases between. The CDR3 has 16 residues. The germline V gene has CDR1 SGHRS and CDR2 YFSETQ. The CDR3 here is CASSSGPGYINTEAFF. CDR3 sequence (DNA): TGCGCCAGCAGCTCTGGTCCAGGCTACATTAACACTGAAGCTTTCTTT.

The chain uses TRBV9 and TRBJ2-1; a weak D match, TRBD2 (6 bases). Germline lookup yields CDR1 SGDLS and CDR2 YYNGEE. This CDR3 comprises 16 residues. Between the trimmed V and J ends, which lost 5 bases and 1 base, there was a span of 16 bases. The CDR3 sequence: CASRPRDSGSYNEQFF. For the CDR3, the DNA is TGTGCCAGCAGACCCCGGGATAGCGGTTCCTACAATGAGCAGTTCTTC.

The chain couples TRBV14 to TRBJ2-3; D gene ambiguous. CDR1 and CDR2 (germline): SGHDN, FVKESK. Trimming took 4 bases from V and 1 from J, leaving 6 bases between them. This CDR3 spans 13 amino acids. The CDR3 region has the DNA TGTGCCAGCAGCCCCCCCGGCACAGATACGCAGTATTTT. Translating gives CASSPPGTDTQYF.

This clone was counted a single time. The J gene is TRBJ1-3, the V gene TRBV7-3; no reliable D call. The germline V gene encodes CDR1 SGHTA and CDR2 FQGTGA. The CDR3 is 15 amino acids. V was clipped by 3 bases and J by 0 bases, with 9 bases between them. The chain's CDR3 is CASSLFASSGNTIYF. The CDR3, as DNA: TGTGCCAGCAGCTTGTTCGCGAGCTCTGGAAACACCATATATTTT.

The chain employs TRBV6-1 and TRBJ1-6, with D perhaps TRBD1 (6 bases). The CDR3 runs to 15 residues. Germline CDR1 reads MNHNS; CDR2 reads SASEGT. V lost 1 base, J lost 13 bases, and 17 bases lay in between. CDR3 protein: CASSEGYGTPSPLHF. CDR3 nucleotides: TGTGCCAGCAGTGAAGGTTACGGGACACCGTCGCCCCTCCACTTT.

V gene TRBV5-1 combines with J gene TRBJ2-3; D uncertain. This CDR3 region has 13 residues. Germline V gene lookup returns CDR1 SGHRS and CDR2 YFSETQ. V lost 3 bases and J 2 bases, leaving 7 bases between the germline ends. As DNA, the CDR3 is TGCGCCAGCAGCTCAGTGGTCACAGATACGCAGTATTTT. This sequence encodes CASSSVVTDTQYF.

J is TRBJ1-1 and V is TRBV27; 10 nucleotides line up with TRBD1. CDR1 is MNHEY, CDR2 SMNVEV, per germline (reference sequence). CDR3 size: 14 residues. V was clipped by 5 bases and J by 6 bases; unmatched bases: 6. CDR3 sequence reads: CASSITGTGAEAFF. The DNA of the CDR3 is TGTGCCAGCAGTATTACCGGGACAGGGGCTGAAGCTTTCTTT.

The chain uses TRBV10-3 and TRBJ2-7; D possibly corresponds to TRBD2 (6 bases). The CDR3 loop spans 14 amino acids. V was clipped by 3 bases and J by 2 bases, with 11 bases between them. The germline gives CDR1 ENHRY, CDR2 SYGVKD. The CDR3 nucleotides are TGTGCCATCAGTGAAGTCGGGGAGGCCTACGAGCAGTACTTC. Translation gives CAISEVGEAYEQYF.

J is TRBJ2-1 and V is TRBV6-4; D uncertain. This CDR3 has 17 amino acids. V lost 10 bases to trimming and J lost 7 bases, with 29 bases between them. Germline-derived CDR1 and CDR2 are MRHNA and SNTAGT. The CDR3 loop reads CAKPGSAISTHLNEQFF. As DNA, the CDR3 is TGTGCCAAACCCGGGTCAGCTATATCCACCCACCTGAATGAGCAGTTCTTC.

The chain is built from TRBV19 and TRBJ1-2; D not resolved. This CDR3 has 13 amino acids. From germline, CDR1 is LNHDA and CDR2 SQIVND (reference sequence). With 7 bases removed from V and 3 bases from J, the gap between germline ends came to 12 bases. The CDR3 DNA sequence: TGTGCCAGTAAGAGGATTATGGACTATGGCTACACCTTC. It codes for CASKRIMDYGYTF.

The V gene is TRBV5-6, the J gene TRBJ2-7, with D unresolved. This CDR3 has 15 residues. V was clipped by 1 base and J by 2 bases, with 13 bases between them. Germline-derived CDR1 and CDR2 are SGHDT and YYEEEE. CDR3 amino acids: CASSLRTNLPYEQYF. The CDR3 DNA is TGTGCCAGCAGCTTGAGAACTAACTTACCCTACGAGCAGTACTTC.

J is TRBJ1-5 and V is TRBV10-3; TRBD1 agrees at 7 bases. V lost 10 bases to trimming and J lost 0 bases; unmatched junction nucleotides: 9. Per germline, CDR1 ENHRY and CDR2 SYGVKD. The CDR3 runs 15 residues. This CDR3 reads CATQADRVSNQPQHF. CDR3 DNA sequence: TGTGCCACCCAAGCCGACAGGGTTAGCAATCAGCCCCAGCATTTT.

This chain links TRBV11-2 with TRBJ1-2; TRBD1 agrees at 10 bases. With V trimmed by 5 bases and J by 7 bases, 7 bases remained unmatched. The V gene's germline CDR1 is SGHAT and CDR2 FQNNGV. This CDR3 spans 14 amino acids. The CDR3 protein is CASSLRQGALGYTF. The DNA of the CDR3 is TGTGCCAGCAGCCTCCGACAGGGGGCGCTTGGCTACACCTTC.

This chain links TRBV5-1 with TRBJ1-1; tentative D call: TRBD1 (6 bases). Germline lookup yields CDR1 SGHRS and CDR2 YFSETQ. The CDR3 runs to 11 residues. V dropped 7 bases and J dropped 4 bases, with 8 bases sitting between them. CDR3 amino acids: CASLGGTEAFF. CDR3 sequence (DNA): TGCGCCAGCTTAGGGGGCACTGAAGCTTTCTTT.

J is TRBJ2-2 and V is TRBV28; 9 nucleotides line up with TRBD1. The V gene's germline CDR1 is MDHEN and CDR2 SYDVKM. This CDR3 spans 14 amino acids. Trimming removed 6 bases from V and 4 bases from J; junction bases left unmatched: 3. CDR3 protein: CASRRDRATGELFF. In DNA form, the CDR3 reads TGTGCCAGCAGAAGGGACAGGGCCACCGGGGAGCTGTTTTTT.

The chain couples TRBV30 to TRBJ1-6, with 7 bases matching TRBD1. CDR1 and CDR2 (germline): GTSNPN, SVGIG (reference sequence). Losses at the gene ends were 5 bases for V and 6 bases for J; bases not matched to a gene: 4. The CDR3 covers 13 residues. CDR3: CAWHPGGNSPLHF. The CDR3 DNA reads as TGTGCCTGGCACCCAGGGGGTAATTCACCCCTCCACTTT.

The chain is built from TRBV29-1 and TRBJ1-2; D perhaps matches TRBD1 (6 bases). Germline lookup yields CDR1 SQVTM and CDR2 ANQGSEA. V shed 0 bases and J shed 3 bases, with 11 bases lying between them. CDR3 length equals 14 residues. CDR3 coding DNA: TGCAGCGTTGAAGATTTTTCAGGGGACTATGGCTACACCTTC. It translates to CSVEDFSGDYGYTF.

The V gene is TRBV12-3 or TRBV12-4, the J gene TRBJ1-2, with a possible D match to TRBD1 (6 bases). Deletions cut 3 bases from V and 2 bases from J, with 7 bases between. CDR3 length: 13 amino acids. The CDR3 bases are TGTGCCAGCAGTTTTCAGGGGAACTATGGCTACACCTTC. It encodes CASSFQGNYGYTF.

This chain connects TRBV18 to TRBJ2-1; 11 bases map to TRBD2. The ends lost 5 bases at V and 0 bases at J; junction bases unmatched: 3. The CDR3 extends over 16 amino acids. Germline CDR1 KGHSH, CDR2 LQKENI. CDR3 amino acids: CASSMTSGTSYNEQFF. CDR3 in DNA: TGTGCCAGCTCAATGACTAGCGGGACCTCCTACAATGAGCAGTTCTTC.